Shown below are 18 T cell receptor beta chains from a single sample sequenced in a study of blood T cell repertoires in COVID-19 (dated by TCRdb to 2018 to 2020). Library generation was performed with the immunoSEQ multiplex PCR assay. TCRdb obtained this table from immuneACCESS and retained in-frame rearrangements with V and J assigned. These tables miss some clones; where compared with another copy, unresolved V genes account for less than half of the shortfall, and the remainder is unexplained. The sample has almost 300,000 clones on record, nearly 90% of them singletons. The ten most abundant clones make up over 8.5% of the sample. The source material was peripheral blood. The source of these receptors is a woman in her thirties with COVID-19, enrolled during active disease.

Here the CDR3 reads CASSQGATEPYNEQFF. DNA for the CDR3: TGTGCCAGTAGCCAGGGGGCGACTGAACCCTACAATGAGCAGTTCTTC. This chain joins TRBV19 and TRBJ2-1; 8 bases agree with TRBD1. This CDR3 is built from 16 residues. Trimming at V came to 6 bases and at J to 2 bases, leaving 9 bases not matched to a gene. CDR1 and CDR2 from the germline V gene are LNHDA and SQIVND (reference sequence). The whole variable domain, filled in from reference TRBV19 and TRBJ2-1, reads DGGITQSPKYLFRKEGQNVTLSCEQNLNHDAMYWYRQDPGQGLRLIYYSQIVNDFQKGDIAEGYSVSREKKESFPLTVTSAQKNPTAFYLCASSQGATEPYNEQFFGPGTRLTVL.

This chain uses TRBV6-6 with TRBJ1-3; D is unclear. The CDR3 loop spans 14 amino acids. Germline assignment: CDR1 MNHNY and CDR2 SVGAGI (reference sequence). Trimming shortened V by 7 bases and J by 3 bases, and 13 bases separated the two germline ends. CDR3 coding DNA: TGTGCCAGCACTCAGACTCCCTATGGAAACACCATATATTTT. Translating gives CASTQTPYGNTIYF.

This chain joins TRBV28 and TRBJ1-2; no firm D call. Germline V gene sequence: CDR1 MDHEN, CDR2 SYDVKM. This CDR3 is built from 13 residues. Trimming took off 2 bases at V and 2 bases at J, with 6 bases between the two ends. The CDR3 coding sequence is TGTGCCAGCAGTTTAGCCGGGAACTATGGCTACACCTTC. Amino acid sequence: CASSLAGNYGYTF.

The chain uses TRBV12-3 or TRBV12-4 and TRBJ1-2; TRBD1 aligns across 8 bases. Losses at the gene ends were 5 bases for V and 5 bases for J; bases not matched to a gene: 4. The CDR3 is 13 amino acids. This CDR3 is CASSEGQAYGYTF. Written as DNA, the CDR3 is TGTGCCAGCAGTGAGGGACAGGCTTATGGCTACACCTTC.

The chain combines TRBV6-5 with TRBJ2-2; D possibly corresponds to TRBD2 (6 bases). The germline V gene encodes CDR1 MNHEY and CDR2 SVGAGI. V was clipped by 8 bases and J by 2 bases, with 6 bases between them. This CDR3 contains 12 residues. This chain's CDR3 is CASAGNTGELFF. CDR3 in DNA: TGTGCCAGCGCGGGAAACACCGGGGAGCTGTTTTTT.

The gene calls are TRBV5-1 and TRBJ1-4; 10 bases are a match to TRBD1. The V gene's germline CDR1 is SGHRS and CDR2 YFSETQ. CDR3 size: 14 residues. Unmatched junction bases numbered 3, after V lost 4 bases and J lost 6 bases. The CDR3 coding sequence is TGCGCCAGCAGCGTAGGGACAGGGGATGAAAAACTGTTTTTT. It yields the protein CASSVGTGDEKLFF.

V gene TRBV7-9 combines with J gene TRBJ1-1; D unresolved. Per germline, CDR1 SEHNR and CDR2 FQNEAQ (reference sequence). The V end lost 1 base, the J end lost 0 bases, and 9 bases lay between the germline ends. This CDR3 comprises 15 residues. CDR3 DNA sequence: TGTGCCAGCAGCTTAGTGAGGGCTATGAACACTGAAGCTTTCTTT. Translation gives CASSLVRAMNTEAFF.

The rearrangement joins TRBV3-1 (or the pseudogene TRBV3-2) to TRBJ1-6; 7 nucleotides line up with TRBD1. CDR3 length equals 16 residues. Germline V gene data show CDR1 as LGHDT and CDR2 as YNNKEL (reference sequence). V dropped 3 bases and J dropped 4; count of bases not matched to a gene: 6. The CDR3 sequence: CASSQEDRMYNSPLHF. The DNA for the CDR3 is TGTGCCAGCAGCCAGGAGGACAGGATGTATAATTCACCCCTCCACTTT.

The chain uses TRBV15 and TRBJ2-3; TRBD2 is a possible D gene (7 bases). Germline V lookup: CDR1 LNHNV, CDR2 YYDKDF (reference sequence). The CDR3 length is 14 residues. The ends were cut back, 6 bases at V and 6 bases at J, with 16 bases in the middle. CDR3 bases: TGTGCCACCAGTAAGGCGGGGGCGGGGGATACGCAGTATTTT. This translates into CATSKAGAGDTQYF.

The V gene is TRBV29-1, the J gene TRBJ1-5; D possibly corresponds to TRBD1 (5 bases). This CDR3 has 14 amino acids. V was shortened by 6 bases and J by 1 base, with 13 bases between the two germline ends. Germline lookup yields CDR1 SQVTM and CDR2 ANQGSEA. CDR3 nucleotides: TGCAGCGTATCACAGACAGAGAGCAATCAGCCCCAGCATTTT. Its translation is CSVSQTESNQPQHF.

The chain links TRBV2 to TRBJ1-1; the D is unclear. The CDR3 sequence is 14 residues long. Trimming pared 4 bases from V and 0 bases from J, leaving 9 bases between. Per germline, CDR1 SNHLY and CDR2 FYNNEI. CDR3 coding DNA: TGTGCCAGCAGTGGTCCAGATCTGAACACTGAAGCTTTCTTT. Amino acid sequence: CASSGPDLNTEAFF.

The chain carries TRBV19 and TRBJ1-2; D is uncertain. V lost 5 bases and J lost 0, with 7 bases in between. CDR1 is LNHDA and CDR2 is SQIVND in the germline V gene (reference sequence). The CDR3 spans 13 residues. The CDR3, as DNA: TGTGCCAGTAGTGAGGAATCTAACTATGGCTACACCTTC. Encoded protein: CASSEESNYGYTF.

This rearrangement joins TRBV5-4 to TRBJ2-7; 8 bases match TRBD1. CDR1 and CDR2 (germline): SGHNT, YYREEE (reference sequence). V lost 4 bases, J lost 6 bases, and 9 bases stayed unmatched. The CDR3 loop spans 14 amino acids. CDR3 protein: CASSTRTGKFEQYF. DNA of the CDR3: TGTGCCAGCAGCACCCGGACAGGGAAATTCGAGCAGTACTTC.

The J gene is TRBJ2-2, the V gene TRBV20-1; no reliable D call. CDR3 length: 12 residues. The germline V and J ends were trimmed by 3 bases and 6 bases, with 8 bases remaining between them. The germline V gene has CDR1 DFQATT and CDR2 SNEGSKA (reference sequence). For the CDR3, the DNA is TGCAGTGCTAGTGTGGCCGCCGGGGAGCTGTTTTTT. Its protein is CSASVAAGELFF.

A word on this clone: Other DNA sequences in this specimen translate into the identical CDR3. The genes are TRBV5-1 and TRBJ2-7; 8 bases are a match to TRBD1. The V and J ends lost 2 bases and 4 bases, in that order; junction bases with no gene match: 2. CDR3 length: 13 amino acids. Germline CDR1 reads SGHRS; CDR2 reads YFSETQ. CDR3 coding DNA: TGCGCCAGCAGCTTAACAGGGGGGTACGAGCAGTACTTC. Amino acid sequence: CASSLTGGYEQYF.

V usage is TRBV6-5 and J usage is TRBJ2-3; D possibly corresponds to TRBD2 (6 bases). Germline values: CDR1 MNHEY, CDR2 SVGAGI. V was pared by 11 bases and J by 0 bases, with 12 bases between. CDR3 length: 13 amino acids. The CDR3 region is CACRSGSTDTQYF. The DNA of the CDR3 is TGTGCCTGTCGGAGCGGGAGCACAGATACGCAGTATTTT.

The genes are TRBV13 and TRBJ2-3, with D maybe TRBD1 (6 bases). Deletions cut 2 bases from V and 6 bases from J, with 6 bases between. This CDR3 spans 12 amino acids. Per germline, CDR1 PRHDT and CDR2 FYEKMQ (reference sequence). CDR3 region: CASSLRGDTQYF. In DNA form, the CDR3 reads TGTGCCAGCAGCTTAAGGGGGGATACGCAGTATTTT.

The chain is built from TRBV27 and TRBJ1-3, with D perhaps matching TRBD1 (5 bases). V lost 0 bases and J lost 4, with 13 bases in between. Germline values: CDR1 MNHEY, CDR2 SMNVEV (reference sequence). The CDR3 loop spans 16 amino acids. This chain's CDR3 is CASSLSQGLAGNTIYF. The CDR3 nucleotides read TGTGCCAGCAGTTTATCCCAGGGTTTAGCCGGAAACACCATATATTTT.